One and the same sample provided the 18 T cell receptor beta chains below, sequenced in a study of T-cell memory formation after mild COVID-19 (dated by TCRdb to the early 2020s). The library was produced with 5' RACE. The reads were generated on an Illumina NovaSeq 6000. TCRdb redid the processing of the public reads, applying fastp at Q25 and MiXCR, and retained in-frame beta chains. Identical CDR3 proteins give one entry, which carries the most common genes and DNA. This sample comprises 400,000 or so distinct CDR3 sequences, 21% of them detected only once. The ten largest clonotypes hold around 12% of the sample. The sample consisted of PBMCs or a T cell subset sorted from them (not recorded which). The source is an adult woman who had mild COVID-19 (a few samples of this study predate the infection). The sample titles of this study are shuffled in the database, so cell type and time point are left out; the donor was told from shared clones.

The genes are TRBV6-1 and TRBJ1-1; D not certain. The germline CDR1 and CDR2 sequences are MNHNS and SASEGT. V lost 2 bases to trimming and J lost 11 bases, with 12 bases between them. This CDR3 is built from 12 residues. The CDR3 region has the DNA TGTGCCAGCAGTGAAAGCCATCCCGCCGCTTTCTTT. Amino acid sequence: CASSESHPAAFF.

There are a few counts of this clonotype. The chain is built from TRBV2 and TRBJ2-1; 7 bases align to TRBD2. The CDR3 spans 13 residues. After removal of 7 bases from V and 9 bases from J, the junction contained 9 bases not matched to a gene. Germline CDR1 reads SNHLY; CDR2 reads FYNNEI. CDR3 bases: TGTGCCAGCAACCTAGGGACTACGTTTGAGCAGTTCTTC. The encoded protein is CASNLGTTFEQFF.

The CDR3: CASSLTELLYSNQPQHF. CDR3 sequence (DNA): TGTGCCAGTAGTTTGACGGAGCTGTTATATAGCAATCAGCCCCAGCATTTT. The chain combines TRBV19 with TRBJ1-5; no reliable D call. The CDR3 has 17 amino acids. Germline CDR1 is LNHDA and CDR2 is SQIVND (reference sequence). V was pared by 5 bases and J by 0 bases, with 17 bases between.

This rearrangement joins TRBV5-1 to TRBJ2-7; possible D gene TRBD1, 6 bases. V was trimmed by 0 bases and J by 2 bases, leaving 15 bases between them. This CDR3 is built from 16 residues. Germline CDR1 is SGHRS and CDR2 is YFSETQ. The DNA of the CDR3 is TGCGCCAGCAGCTTGGCCGGGCAGGGGAAAACCTACGAGCAGTACTTC. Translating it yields CASSLAGQGKTYEQYF.

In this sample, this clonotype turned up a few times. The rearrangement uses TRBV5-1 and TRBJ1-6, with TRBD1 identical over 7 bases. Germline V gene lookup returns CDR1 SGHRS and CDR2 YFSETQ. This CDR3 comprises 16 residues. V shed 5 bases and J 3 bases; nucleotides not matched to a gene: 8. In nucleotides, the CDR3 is TGCGCCAGCAGTCCTGGGACAGAACGCTATAATTCACCCCTCCACTTT. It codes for CASSPGTERYNSPLHF.

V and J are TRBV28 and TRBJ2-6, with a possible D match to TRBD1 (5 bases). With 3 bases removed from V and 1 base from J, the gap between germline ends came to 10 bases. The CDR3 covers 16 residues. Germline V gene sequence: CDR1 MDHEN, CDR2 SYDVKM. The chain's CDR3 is CASSFDKGSGANVLTF. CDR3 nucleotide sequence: TGTGCCAGCAGTTTTGATAAGGGGTCTGGGGCCAACGTCCTGACTTTC.

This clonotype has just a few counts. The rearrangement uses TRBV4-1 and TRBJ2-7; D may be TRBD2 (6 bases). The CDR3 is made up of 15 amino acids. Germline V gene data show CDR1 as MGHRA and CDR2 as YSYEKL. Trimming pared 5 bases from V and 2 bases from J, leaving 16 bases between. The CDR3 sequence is CASSIQMEGTYEQYF. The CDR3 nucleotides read TGCGCCAGCAGCATACAGATGGAGGGTACCTACGAGCAGTACTTC.

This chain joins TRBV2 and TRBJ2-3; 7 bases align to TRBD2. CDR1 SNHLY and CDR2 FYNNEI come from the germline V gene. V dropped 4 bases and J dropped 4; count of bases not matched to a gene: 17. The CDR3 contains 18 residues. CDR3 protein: CASSGVWRSGKGADTQYF. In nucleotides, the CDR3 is TGTGCCAGCAGTGGGGTCTGGAGGAGCGGGAAGGGCGCAGATACGCAGTATTTT.

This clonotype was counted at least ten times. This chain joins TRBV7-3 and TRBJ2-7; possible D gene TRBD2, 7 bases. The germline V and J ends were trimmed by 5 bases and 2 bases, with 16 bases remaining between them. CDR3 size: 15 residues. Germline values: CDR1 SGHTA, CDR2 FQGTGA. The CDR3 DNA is TGTGCCAGCAGCCTCCGGCGGGGGACACCCTACGAGCAGTACTTC. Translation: CASSLRRGTPYEQYF.

The CDR3 DNA sequence: TGTGCCAGCCGGTCGGGTGACGGGAGGGTAGATGAGCAGTTCTTC. Its translation: CASRSGDGRVDEQFF. The chain uses TRBV19 and TRBJ2-1, with 8 nucleotides matching TRBD2. The length of the CDR3 is 15 residues. With V trimmed by 9 bases and J by 8 bases, 15 bases remained unmatched. Germline V gene sequence: CDR1 LNHDA, CDR2 SQIVND (reference sequence).

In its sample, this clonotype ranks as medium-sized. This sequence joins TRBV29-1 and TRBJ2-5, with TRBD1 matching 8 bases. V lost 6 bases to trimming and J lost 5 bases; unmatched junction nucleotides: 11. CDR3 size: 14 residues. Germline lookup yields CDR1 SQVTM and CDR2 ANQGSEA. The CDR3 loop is CSVRETGVLETQYF. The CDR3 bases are TGCAGCGTACGTGAGACAGGGGTTTTGGAGACCCAGTACTTC.

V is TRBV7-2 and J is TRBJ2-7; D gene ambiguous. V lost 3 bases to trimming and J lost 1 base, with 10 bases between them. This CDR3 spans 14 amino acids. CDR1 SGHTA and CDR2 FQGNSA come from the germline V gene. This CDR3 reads CASSFGDGSYEQYF. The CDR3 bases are TGTGCCAGCAGCTTCGGCGATGGTTCCTACGAGCAGTACTTC. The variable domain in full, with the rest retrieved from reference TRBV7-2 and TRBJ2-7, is GAGVSQSPSNKVTEKGKDVELRCDPISGHTALYWYRQSLGQGLEFLIYFQGNSAPDKSGLPSDRFSAERTGGSVSTLTIQRTQQEDSAVYLCASSFGDGSYEQYFGPGTRLTVT.

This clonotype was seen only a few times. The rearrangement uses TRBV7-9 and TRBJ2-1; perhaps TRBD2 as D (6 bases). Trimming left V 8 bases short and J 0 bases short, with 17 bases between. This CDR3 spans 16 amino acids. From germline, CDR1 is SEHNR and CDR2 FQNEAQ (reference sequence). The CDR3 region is CASVPGTFSSYNEQFF. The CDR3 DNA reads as TGTGCCAGCGTCCCCGGGACTTTCAGCTCCTACAATGAGCAGTTCTTC.

The CDR3 DNA reads as TGTGCCAGCAGCTTACGTTTCGAGCAGTACTTC. Protein product: CASSLRFEQYF. V gene TRBV7-2 combines with J gene TRBJ2-7; D not certain. V was pared by 2 bases and J by 6 bases, with 5 bases between. Germline V lookup: CDR1 SGHTA, CDR2 FQGNSA. The CDR3 loop spans 11 amino acids.

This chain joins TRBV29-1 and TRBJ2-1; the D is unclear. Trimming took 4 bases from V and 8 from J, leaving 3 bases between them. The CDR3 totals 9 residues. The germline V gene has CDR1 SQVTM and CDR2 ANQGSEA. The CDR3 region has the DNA TGCAGCGTTGGCCATGAGCAGTTCTTC. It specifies CSVGHEQFF.

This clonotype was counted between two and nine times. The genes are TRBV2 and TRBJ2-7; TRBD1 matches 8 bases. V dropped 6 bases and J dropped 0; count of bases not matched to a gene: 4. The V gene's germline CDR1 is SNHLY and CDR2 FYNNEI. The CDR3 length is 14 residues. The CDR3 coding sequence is TGTGCCAGCAGGGACAGGGTAAGCTCCTACGAGCAGTACTTC. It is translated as CASRDRVSSYEQYF.

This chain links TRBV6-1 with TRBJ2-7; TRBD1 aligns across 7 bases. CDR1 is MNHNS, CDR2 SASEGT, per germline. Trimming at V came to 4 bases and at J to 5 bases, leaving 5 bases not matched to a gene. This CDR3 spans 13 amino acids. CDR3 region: CASSVQGHHEQYF. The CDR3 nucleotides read TGTGCCAGCAGTGTACAGGGGCACCACGAGCAGTACTTC.

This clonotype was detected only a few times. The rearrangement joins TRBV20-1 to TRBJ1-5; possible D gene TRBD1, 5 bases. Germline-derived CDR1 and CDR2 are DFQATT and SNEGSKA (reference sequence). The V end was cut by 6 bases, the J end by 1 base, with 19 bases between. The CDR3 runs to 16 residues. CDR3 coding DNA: TGCAGTGCCCCGGGGCGGGACTTCCTCAGCAATCAGCCCCAGCATTTT. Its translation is CSAPGRDFLSNQPQHF.